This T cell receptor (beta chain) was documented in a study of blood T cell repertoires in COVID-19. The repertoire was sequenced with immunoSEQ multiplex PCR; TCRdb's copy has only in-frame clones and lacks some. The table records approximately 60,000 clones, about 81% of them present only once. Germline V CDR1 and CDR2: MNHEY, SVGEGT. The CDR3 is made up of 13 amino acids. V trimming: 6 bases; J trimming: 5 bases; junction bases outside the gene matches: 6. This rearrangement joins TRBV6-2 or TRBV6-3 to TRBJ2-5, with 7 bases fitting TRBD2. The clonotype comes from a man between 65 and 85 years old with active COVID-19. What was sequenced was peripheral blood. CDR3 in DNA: TGTGCCAGCAGCGATCGGCGGGGGGAGACCCAGTACTTC. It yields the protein CASSDRRGETQYF.